Described below is a single TCR beta chain sequence and its context. Its antigen is unidentified. The data belong to a study of T cell responses to AZD1222 COVID-19 vaccine. Study-level points and caveats: Nearly half of the spike-specific TCRs reportedly recognize variant regions that carry no mutations. Repertoire sampling occurred only after the peak T cell response. Just five or six AZD1222 recipients tested seropositive at baseline.

V shed 4 bases and J shed 5 bases, with 18 bases lying between them. Germline V lookup: CDR1 SGHTA, CDR2 FQGNSA. The CDR3 has 15 residues. Assay used: immunoSEQ multiplex PCR; TCRdb lists only in-frame clones, some missing. The data show some 130,000 clones, around 90% seen once. V gene TRBV7-2 combines with J gene TRBJ2-7; D tentatively reads TRBD1 or TRBD2 (6 bases each). The origin of this receptor is an adult in good health. Sequencing was performed on peripheral blood, taken on day 0 of AZD1222 vaccination. The CDR3 protein is CASSSQGTPLDEQYF. The CDR3 bases are TGTGCCAGCAGCTCGCAGGGGACTCCACTAGACGAGCAGTACTTC.